This TCR beta chain emerged from a study of T cells after posttransplantation cyclophosphamide. Study findings and constraints: Recipient CMV seropositivity and CMV reactivation strongly tracked TRB clonality. Tissue-infiltrating T cells from skin or gut overlapped little with blood T cells.

Repertoires were generated with immunoSEQ multiplex PCR, while TCRdb's copy carries only in-frame clones and drops some. This table has tens of thousands of clones, 95% to 99% appearing once. Remarks on this clone: What it recognizes is unknown.

The naive gate required viable CD3+CD4+ or CD3+CD8+ cells with CCR7+CD45RA+CD45RO-CD95-CD27+CD28+ phenotype. This related bone marrow graft donor gave peripheral blood on the day of marrow donation. This TCR was recovered from a man aged 40-55 years in good health, CMV-negative, and a related stem cell transplant donor. The source material was naive CD4+ T cells sorted from PBMCs.

The CDR3 sequence: CASNPGLAGMETQYF. Here the CDR3 DNA reads TGTGCCAGTAACCCAGGACTAGCGGGAATGGAGACCCAGTACTTC. V usage is TRBV19 and J usage is TRBJ2-5; 12 bases line up with TRBD2. With 7 bases clipped from V and 5 bases from J, the junction kept 8 bases outside the gene matches. The CDR3 length is 15 residues. Germline lookup yields CDR1 LNHDA and CDR2 SQIVND (reference sequence).